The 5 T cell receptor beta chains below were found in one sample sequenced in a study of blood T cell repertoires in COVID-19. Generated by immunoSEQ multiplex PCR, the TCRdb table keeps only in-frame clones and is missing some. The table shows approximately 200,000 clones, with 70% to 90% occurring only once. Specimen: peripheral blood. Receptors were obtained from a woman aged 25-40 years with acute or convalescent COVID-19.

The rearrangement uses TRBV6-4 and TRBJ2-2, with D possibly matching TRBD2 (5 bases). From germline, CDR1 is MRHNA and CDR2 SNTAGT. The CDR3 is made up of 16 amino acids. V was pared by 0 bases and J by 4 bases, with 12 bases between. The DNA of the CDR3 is TGTGCCAGCAGTGACTCGGTGGGAGTAGTCACCGGGGAGCTGTTTTTT. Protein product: CASSDSVGVVTGELFF.

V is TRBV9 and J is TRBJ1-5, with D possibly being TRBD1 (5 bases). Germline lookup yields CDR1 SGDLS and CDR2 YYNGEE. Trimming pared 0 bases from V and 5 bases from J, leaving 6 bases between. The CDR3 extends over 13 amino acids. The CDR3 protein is CASSVAGDQPQHF. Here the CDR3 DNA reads TGTGCCAGCAGCGTAGCGGGGGATCAGCCCCAGCATTTT.

Here the CDR3 DNA reads TGTGCCAGCAGCCGAAACATAAACACTGAAGCTTTCTTT. Translation gives CASSRNINTEAFF. The chain couples TRBV7-9 to TRBJ1-1, with unresolved D. The CDR3 consists of 13 residues. Per germline, CDR1 SEHNR and CDR2 FQNEAQ (reference sequence). With 5 bases removed from V and 2 bases from J, the gap between germline ends came to 9 bases. Filled out from reference TRBV7-9 and TRBJ1-1, the complete variable domain reads DTGVSQNPRHKITKRGQNVTFRCDPISEHNRLYWYRQTLGQGPEFLTYFQNEAQLEKSRLLSDRFSAERPKGSFSTLEIQRTEQGDSAMYLCASSRNINTEAFFGQGTRLTVV.

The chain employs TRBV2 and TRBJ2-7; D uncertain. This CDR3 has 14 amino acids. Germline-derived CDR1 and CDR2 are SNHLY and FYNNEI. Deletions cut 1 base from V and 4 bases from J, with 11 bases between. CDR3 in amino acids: CASSEGGFGYEQYF. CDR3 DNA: TGTGCCAGCAGTGAAGGAGGTTTTGGATACGAGCAGTACTTC.

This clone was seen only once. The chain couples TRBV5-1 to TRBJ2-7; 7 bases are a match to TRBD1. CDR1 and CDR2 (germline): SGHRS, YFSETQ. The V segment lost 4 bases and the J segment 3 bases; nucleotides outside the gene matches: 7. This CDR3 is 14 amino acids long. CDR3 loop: CASSLLGQNYEQYF. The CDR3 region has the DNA TGCGCCAGCAGCCTGCTGGGACAGAACTACGAGCAGTACTTC.